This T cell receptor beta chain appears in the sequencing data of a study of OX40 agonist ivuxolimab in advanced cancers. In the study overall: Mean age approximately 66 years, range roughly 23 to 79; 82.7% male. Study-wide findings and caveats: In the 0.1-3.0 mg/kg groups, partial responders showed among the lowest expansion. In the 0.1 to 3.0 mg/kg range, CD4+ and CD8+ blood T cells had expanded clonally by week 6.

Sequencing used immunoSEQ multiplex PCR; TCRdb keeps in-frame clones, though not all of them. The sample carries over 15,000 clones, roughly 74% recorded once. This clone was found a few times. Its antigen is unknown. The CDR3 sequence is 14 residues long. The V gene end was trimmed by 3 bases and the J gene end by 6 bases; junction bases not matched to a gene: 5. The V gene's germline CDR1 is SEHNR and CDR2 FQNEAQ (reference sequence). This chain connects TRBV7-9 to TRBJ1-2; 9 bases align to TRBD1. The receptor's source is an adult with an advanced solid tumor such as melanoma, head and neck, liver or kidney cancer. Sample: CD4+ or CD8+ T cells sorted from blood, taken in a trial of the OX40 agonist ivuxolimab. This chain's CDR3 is CASSLWDRVDGYTF. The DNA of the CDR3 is TGTGCCAGCAGCTTGTGGGACAGGGTTGATGGCTACACCTTC.